The T cell receptor beta chain under discussion was sequenced for a study of shared clonotypes between healthy human individuals. The assay was immunoSEQ multiplex PCR, and TCRdb's table has in-frame clones only and misses some. This table holds over a million clones, approximately 80% found once. Trimming took 6 bases from V and 1 from J, leaving 9 bases between them. Per germline, CDR1 MDHEN and CDR2 SYDVKM. This CDR3 region has 13 residues. Broader study findings: Sample collection involved blood only; tissue repertoires are likely different.

Turning to this clone: Its target is unknown.

Sample: memory CD4+ T cells from PBMCs. Documented subset: CD45RA-negative fraction. The sequence came from a man aged 18 to 35 in good health. Some clones in this sample may be carry-over from other donors' samples. The V gene is TRBV28, the J gene TRBJ2-5; D could derive from TRBD1 or TRBD2 (5 bases each). This chain's CDR3 is CASRRDPQETQYF. CDR3 nucleotide sequence: TGTGCCAGCAGACGGGACCCCCAAGAGACCCAGTACTTC. Together with reference TRBV28 and TRBJ2-5, the CDR3 gives the full variable domain: DVKVTQSSRYLVKRTGEKVFLECVQDMDHENMFWYRQDPGLGLRLIYFSYDVKMKEKGDIPEGYSVSREKKERFSLILESASTNQTSMYLCASRRDPQETQYFGPGTRLLVL.